The T cell receptor (beta chain) under discussion was sequenced for a study of T cells after yellow fever vaccination. Study observations and caveats: Weaker overall, the secondary response nonetheless peaked faster (day 5 versus 15). FACS-sorted repertoires could contain abundant clonotypes contaminating from the bulk population. Subsequent to the booster, the majority of primary-vaccination clones reappeared (around 96% CD4, roughly 90% CD8).

The length of the CDR3 is 11 residues. Trimming took off 3 bases at V and 3 bases at J, with 3 bases between the two ends. There are many counts of this clonotype. Antigen: not known. TCRdb reanalysed the 5' RACE reads using MiXCR and keeps one entry per CDR3 protein. In the table there are 100,000 to 150,000 distinct CDR3 sequences, roughly 15% of which are singletons. The genes are TRBV12-3 or TRBV12-4 and TRBJ2-7, with D unclear. The sample was CD8+ T cells sorted from PBMCs, taken 5 days after the yellow fever booster vaccination. The clonotype originates from a young man who received the YFV17D yellow fever vaccine. CDR3 amino acids: CASSFNYEQYF. The CDR3 nucleotides are TGTGCCAGCAGTTTTAACTACGAGCAGTACTTC.